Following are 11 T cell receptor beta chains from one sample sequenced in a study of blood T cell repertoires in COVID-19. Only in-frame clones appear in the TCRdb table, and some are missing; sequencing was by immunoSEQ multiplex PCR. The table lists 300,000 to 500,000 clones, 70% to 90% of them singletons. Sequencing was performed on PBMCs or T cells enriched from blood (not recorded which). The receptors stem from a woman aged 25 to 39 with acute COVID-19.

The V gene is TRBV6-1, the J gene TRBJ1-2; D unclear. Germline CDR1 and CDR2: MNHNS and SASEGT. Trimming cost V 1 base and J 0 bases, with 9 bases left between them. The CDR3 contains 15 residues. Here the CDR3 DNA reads TGTGCCAGCAGTGAAGGGGCCTGGGCTAACTATGGCTACACCTTC. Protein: CASSEGAWANYGYTF.

The CDR3 DNA reads as TGTGCCAGCAGCTCAACTACTAGCGGGGGGACCTACGAGCAGTACTTC. This translates into CASSSTTSGGTYEQYF. The chain uses TRBV11-2 and TRBJ2-7, with 12 bases lining up with TRBD2. The germline CDR1 and CDR2 sequences are SGHAT and FQNNGV. Unmatched junction bases numbered 6, after V lost 4 bases and J lost 2 bases. The CDR3 is 16 residues long.

The CDR3 DNA sequence: TGCGCCAGCAGCTTAATACAGGGGGCTGGAGCTAATGAAAAACTGTTTTTT. Its protein product is CASSLIQGAGANEKLFF. The rearrangement links TRBV5-1 to TRBJ1-4; 9 bases are a match to TRBD1. V lost 2 bases and J lost 3; bases outside the gene matches: 8. Germline lookup yields CDR1 SGHRS and CDR2 YFSETQ. There are 17 residues in the CDR3.

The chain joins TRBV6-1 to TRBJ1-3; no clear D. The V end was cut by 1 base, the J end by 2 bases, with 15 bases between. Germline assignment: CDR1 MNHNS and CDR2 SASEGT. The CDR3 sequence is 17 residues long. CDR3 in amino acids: CASSEGNGYQTGNTIYF. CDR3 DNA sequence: TGTGCCAGCAGTGAAGGTAACGGGTACCAAACTGGAAACACCATATATTTT.

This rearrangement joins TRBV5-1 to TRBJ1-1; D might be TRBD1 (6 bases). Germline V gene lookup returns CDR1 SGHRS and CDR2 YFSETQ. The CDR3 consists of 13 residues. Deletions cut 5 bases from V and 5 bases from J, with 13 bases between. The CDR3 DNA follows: TGCGCCAGCAGGGTGGGGGCTAGGACTGAAGCTTTCTTT. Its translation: CASRVGARTEAFF.

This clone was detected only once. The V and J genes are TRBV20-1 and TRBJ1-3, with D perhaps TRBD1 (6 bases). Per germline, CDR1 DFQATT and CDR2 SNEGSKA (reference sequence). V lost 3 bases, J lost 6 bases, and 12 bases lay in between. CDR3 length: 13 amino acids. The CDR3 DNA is TGCAGTGCTAGTTCGGGACATTTAAACACCATATATTTT. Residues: CSASSGHLNTIYF.

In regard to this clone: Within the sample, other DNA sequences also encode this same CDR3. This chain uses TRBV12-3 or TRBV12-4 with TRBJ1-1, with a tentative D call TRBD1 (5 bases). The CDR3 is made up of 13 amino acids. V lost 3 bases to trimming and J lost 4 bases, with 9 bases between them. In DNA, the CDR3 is TGTGCCAGCAGTTTTGGGGGAGGCACTGAAGCTTTCTTT. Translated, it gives CASSFGGGTEAFF.

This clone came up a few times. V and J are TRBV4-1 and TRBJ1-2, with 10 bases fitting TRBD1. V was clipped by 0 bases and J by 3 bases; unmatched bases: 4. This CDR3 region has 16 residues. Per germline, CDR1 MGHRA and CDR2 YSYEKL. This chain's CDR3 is CASSQDGTGDYYGYTF. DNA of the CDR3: TGCGCCAGCAGCCAAGATGGGACAGGGGACTACTATGGCTACACCTTC.

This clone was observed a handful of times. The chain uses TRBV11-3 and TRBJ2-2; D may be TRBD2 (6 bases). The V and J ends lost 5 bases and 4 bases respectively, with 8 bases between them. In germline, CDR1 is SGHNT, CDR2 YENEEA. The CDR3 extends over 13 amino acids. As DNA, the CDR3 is TGTGCCAGCAGCCCCGGGAGCACCGGGGAGCTGTTTTTT. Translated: CASSPGSTGELFF. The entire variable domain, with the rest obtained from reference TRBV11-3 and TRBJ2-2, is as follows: EAGVVQSPRYKIIEKKQPVAFWCNPISGHNTLYWYLQNLGQGPELLIRYENEEAVDDSQLPKDRFSAERLKGVDSTLKIQPAELGDSAVYLCASSPGSTGELFFGEGSRLTVL.

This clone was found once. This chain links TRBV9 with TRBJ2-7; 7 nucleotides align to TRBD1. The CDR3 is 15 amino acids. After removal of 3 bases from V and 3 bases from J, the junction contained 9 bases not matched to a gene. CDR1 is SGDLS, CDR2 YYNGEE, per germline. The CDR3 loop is CASSAEDRPRYEQYF. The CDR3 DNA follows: TGTGCCAGCAGCGCTGAGGACAGGCCGCGCTACGAGCAGTACTTC.

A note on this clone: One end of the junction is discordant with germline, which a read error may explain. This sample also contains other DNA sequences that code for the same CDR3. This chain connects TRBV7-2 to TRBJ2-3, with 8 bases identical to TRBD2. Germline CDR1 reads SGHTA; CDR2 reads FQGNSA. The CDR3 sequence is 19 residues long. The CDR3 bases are TGCGCCAGCAACTCGGGGGGGGGCCCGGTGACCGGGGGCACAGATACGCAGTATTTT. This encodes CASNSGGGPVTGGTDTQYF.